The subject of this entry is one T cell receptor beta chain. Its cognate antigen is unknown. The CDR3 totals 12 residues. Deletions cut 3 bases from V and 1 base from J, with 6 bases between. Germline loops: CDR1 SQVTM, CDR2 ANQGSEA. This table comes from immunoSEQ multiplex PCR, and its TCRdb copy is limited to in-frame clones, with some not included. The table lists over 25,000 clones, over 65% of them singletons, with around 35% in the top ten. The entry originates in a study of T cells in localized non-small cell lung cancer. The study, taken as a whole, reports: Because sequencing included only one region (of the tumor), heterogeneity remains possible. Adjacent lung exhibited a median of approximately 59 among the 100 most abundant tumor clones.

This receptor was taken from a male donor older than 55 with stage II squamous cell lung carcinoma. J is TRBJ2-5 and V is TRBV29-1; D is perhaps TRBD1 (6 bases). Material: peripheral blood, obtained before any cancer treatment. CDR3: CSVDRGQETQYF. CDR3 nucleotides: TGCAGCGTTGACAGGGGCCAAGAGACCCAGTACTTC.